What follows are 27 T cell receptor beta chains derived from one specimen sequenced in a study of blood T cell repertoires in COVID-19 (TCRdb year 2020). The protocol used for the library was the immunoSEQ multiplex PCR assay. TCRdb took over this immuneACCESS table, retaining in-frame rearrangements with V and J assigned. Such tables are incomplete; in checked studies, under half of the missing clones stem from an unresolved V gene, and the remainder is unexplained. In all, the sample holds about 400,000 clones, and roughly 88% of those were seen once. The top ten clonotypes cover approximately 2.1% of the sample. The sample was PBMCs or T cells enriched from blood (not recorded which). All receptors come from a woman between 35 and 50 years old with acute COVID-19.

The genes are TRBV10-3 and TRBJ2-5; 12 bases agree with TRBD1. The germline V gene has CDR1 ENHRY and CDR2 SYGVKD. The V segment lost 7 bases and the J segment 4 bases; nucleotides outside the gene matches: 7. The CDR3 totals 15 residues. CDR3 residues: CAITSGQGAGETQYF. CDR3 sequence (DNA): TGTGCCATCACCTCGGGACAGGGGGCGGGAGAGACCCAGTACTTC.

J is TRBJ1-3 and V is TRBV3-1 (or the pseudogene TRBV3-2); unclear D gene. The germline V and J ends were trimmed by 8 bases and 0 bases, with 11 bases remaining between them. CDR1 and CDR2 from the germline V gene are LGHDT and YNNKEL (reference sequence). The CDR3 extends over 14 amino acids. In DNA form, the CDR3 reads TGTGCCAGCGCGCAGACTGTCTCTGGAAACACCATATATTTT. Protein: CASAQTVSGNTIYF.

The V gene is TRBV7-8, the J gene TRBJ2-7; TRBD2 aligns across 16 bases. Germline V gives CDR1 SGHVS, CDR2 FQNEAQ. The CDR3 spans 16 residues. V lost 3 bases and J lost 7; bases outside the gene matches: 6. The CDR3 coding sequence is TGTGCCAGCAGCTTGGGACTAGCGGGGGGGGCCAGGGAGCAGTACTTC. Translating gives CASSLGLAGGAREQYF.

The CDR3 loop reads CARSEFSTSGPPLTRYEQYF. The CDR3 DNA reads TGTGCCCGAAGCGAGTTTTCGACTAGCGGACCACCTTTGACACGGTACGAGCAGTACTTC. The chain employs TRBV19 and TRBJ2-7; 9 nucleotides align to TRBD2. Germline values: CDR1 LNHDA, CDR2 SQIVND (reference sequence). The V and J ends lost 11 bases and 4 bases, in that order; junction bases with no gene match: 30. This CDR3 contains 20 residues.

The chain carries TRBV24-1 and TRBJ2-2; TRBD2 is a possible D gene (5 bases). CDR1 KGHDR and CDR2 SFDVKD come from the germline V gene. This CDR3 has 16 residues. V was shortened by 6 bases and J by 1 base, with 14 bases between the two germline ends. CDR3 DNA sequence: TGTGCCACCAGTAAAGGCAAGGGAGTGAACACCGGGGAGCTGTTTTTT. Protein product: CATSKGKGVNTGELFF.

V usage is TRBV7-2 and J usage is TRBJ2-2, with 8 bases that match TRBD2. With 4 bases clipped from V and 4 bases from J, the junction kept 8 bases outside the gene matches. Germline CDR1 is SGHTA and CDR2 is FQGNSA. The CDR3 length is 16 residues. CDR3 loop: CASSSPSGLATGELFF. CDR3 in DNA: TGTGCCAGCAGCTCACCAAGCGGACTAGCCACCGGGGAGCTGTTTTTT.

The genes are TRBV2 and TRBJ1-4, with 9 bases identical to TRBD1. Trimming removed 5 bases from V and 8 bases from J; junction bases left unmatched: 6. This CDR3 contains 14 residues. Germline V gives CDR1 SNHLY, CDR2 FYNNEI. Written as DNA, the CDR3 is TGTGCCAGCAGTCCCCGGACAGGGGACGAAAAACTGTTTTTT. Its protein product is CASSPRTGDEKLFF.

This clone appeared a single time. The chain links TRBV6-5 to TRBJ1-1; D is perhaps TRBD1 (5 bases). Germline CDR1 is MNHEY and CDR2 is SVGAGI. V lost 4 bases, J lost 3 bases, and 12 bases lay in between. The CDR3 spans 14 residues. The chain's CDR3 is CASSFQGMDTEAFF. The CDR3, as DNA: TGTGCCAGCAGTTTCCAGGGTATGGACACTGAAGCTTTCTTT.

CDR3 DNA sequence: TGTGCCAGCAGCACCTTCCGGTCGGGTACAGATACGCAGTATTTT. This sequence encodes CASSTFRSGTDTQYF. This chain uses TRBV7-9 with TRBJ2-3; D gene ambiguous. Germline CDR1 is SEHNR and CDR2 is FQNEAQ (reference sequence). CDR3 length: 15 residues. Trimming left V 5 bases short and J 3 bases short, with 15 bases between.

This chain uses TRBV19 with TRBJ2-1; TRBD2 matches at 7 bases. V was pared by 1 base and J by 6 bases, with 6 bases of the junction left unmatched. The CDR3 runs 15 residues. The germline gives CDR1 LNHDA, CDR2 SQIVND (reference sequence). The CDR3 DNA is TGTGCCAGTAGTATAGGGGAGGGGTGGGGCAATGAGCAGTTCTTC. It codes for CASSIGEGWGNEQFF.

This sequence joins TRBV19 and TRBJ2-4; a weak D match, TRBD1 (5 bases). Germline assignment: CDR1 LNHDA and CDR2 SQIVND (reference sequence). Trimming left V 7 bases short and J 2 bases short, with 12 bases between. The CDR3 sequence is 14 residues long. CDR3 bases: TGTGCCAGTAATCCGACAGCATCCAAAAACATTCAGTACTTC. As protein: CASNPTASKNIQYF. Looking up the rest from reference TRBV19 and TRBJ2-4 gives the full variable domain: DGGITQSPKYLFRKEGQNVTLSCEQNLNHDAMYWYRQDPGQGLRLIYYSQIVNDFQKGDIAEGYSVSREKKESFPLTVTSAQKNPTAFYLCASNPTASKNIQYFGAGTRLSVL.

The V call is TRBV13, the J call TRBJ2-3; the match to TRBD1 covers 10 bases. The CDR3 spans 16 residues. CDR1 is PRHDT, CDR2 FYEKMQ, per germline (reference sequence). V shed 5 bases and J 1 base; nucleotides not matched to a gene: 6. For the CDR3, the DNA is TGTGCCAGCAGCAGGGACAGGGGCGAGCGCACAGATACGCAGTATTTT. It yields the protein CASSRDRGERTDTQYF.

Regarding this clone: At the DNA level, this CDR3 is encoded by other sequences in the same sample as well. The V gene is TRBV19, the J gene TRBJ1-3; 7 bases map to TRBD1. Germline V gives CDR1 LNHDA, CDR2 SQIVND (reference sequence). CDR3 size: 14 residues. With V trimmed by 6 bases and J by 2 bases, 4 bases remained unmatched. The CDR3 DNA is TGTGCCAGTAGATCGCAGGGGGCTGGAAACACCATATATTTT. It translates to CASRSQGAGNTIYF.

V is TRBV2 and J is TRBJ1-2; TRBD1 matches at 8 bases. Trimming at V came to 1 base and at J to 5 bases, leaving 3 bases not matched to a gene. Looked up from germline, CDR1 is SNHLY and CDR2 is FYNNEI. The CDR3 spans 14 residues. CDR3 in DNA: TGTGCCAGCAGTGAAGGACAGGGGCTTTATGGCTACACCTTC. Protein product: CASSEGQGLYGYTF.

V and J are TRBV18 and TRBJ1-4; a weak D match, TRBD1 (5 bases). Per germline, CDR1 KGHSH and CDR2 LQKENI. The CDR3 spans 14 residues. The V end lost 1 base, the J end lost 5 bases, and 8 bases lay between the germline ends. The chain's CDR3 is CASSPQGRNEKLFF. For the CDR3, the DNA is TGTGCCAGCTCACCACAGGGGCGGAATGAAAAACTGTTTTTT.

Concerning this clone itself: Other nucleotide sequences from this sample produce the same CDR3. This chain uses TRBV2 with TRBJ2-1, with D tentatively TRBD2 (5 bases). This CDR3 spans 11 amino acids. Germline V gives CDR1 SNHLY, CDR2 FYNNEI. Trimming removed 5 bases from V and 8 bases from J, with 7 bases in between. In DNA, the CDR3 is TGTGCCAGCAGTCAGAGGGATGAGCAGTTCTTC. This translates into CASSQRDEQFF.

The chain employs TRBV19 and TRBJ1-5; no definite D call. The CDR3 contains 12 residues. CDR1 is LNHDA and CDR2 is SQIVND in the germline V gene (reference sequence). V was pared by 6 bases and J by 5 bases, with 8 bases between. The CDR3 region is CASSYLDQPQHF. CDR3 coding DNA: TGTGCCAGTAGCTACCTGGATCAGCCCCAGCATTTT.

The chain combines TRBV30 with TRBJ1-2; tentatively, D is TRBD1 (5 bases). Germline V gene data show CDR1 as GTSNPN and CDR2 as SVGIG (reference sequence). The CDR3 has 13 residues. Trimming pared 2 bases from V and 5 bases from J, leaving 12 bases between. In DNA form, the CDR3 reads TGTGCCTGGAGTCGCGGGGGGGGGTATGGCTACACCTTC. Its translation: CAWSRGGGYGYTF.

This chain links TRBV6-6 with TRBJ2-7; TRBD1 matches 12 bases. This CDR3 contains 16 residues. The V gene end was trimmed by 4 bases and the J gene end by 5 bases; junction bases not matched to a gene: 9. Germline V gives CDR1 MNHNY, CDR2 SVGAGI (reference sequence). As DNA, the CDR3 is TGTGCCAGCAGTTGGACTCCGGGACAGGGGGCAAACGAGCAGTACTTC. Translation gives CASSWTPGQGANEQYF.

The chain is built from TRBV12-5 and TRBJ2-5; no firm D call. CDR3 size: 13 residues. V shed 7 bases and J shed 5 bases, with 14 bases lying between them. Germline V gene lookup returns CDR1 LGHNT and CDR2 FRNRAP. The CDR3 nucleotides are TGTGCTAGTGCCCCTCCCTCCAGTGAGACCCAGTACTTC. It codes for CASAPPSSETQYF.

The V gene is TRBV20-1, the J gene TRBJ2-3; D unclear. The CDR3 is 11 amino acids. Germline V gene data show CDR1 as DFQATT and CDR2 as SNEGSKA (reference sequence). Trimming cost V 4 bases and J 3 bases, with 5 bases left between them. CDR3: CSAKRTDTQYF. CDR3 in DNA: TGCAGTGCTAAACGGACAGATACGCAGTATTTT.

This chain uses TRBV2 with TRBJ1-1; perhaps TRBD1 as D (6 bases). The CDR3 length is 16 residues. Germline CDR1 SNHLY, CDR2 FYNNEI. Trimming left V 5 bases short and J 0 bases short, with 16 bases between. The CDR3 protein is CASSYRDSLLNTEAFF. The DNA of the CDR3 is TGTGCCAGCAGTTACAGGGATTCCTTGTTGAACACTGAAGCTTTCTTT.

The chain carries TRBV5-3 and TRBJ2-7; D is possibly TRBD1 (5 bases). TRBV5-3 is given ORF status, its function remaining uncertain. The CDR3 is made up of 14 amino acids. Trimming removed 4 bases at V and 2 bases at J, with 13 bases between. The CDR3 DNA sequence: TGTGCCAGAAGCGGCATGGGCAGGGCCTACGAGCAGTACTTC. Its translation: CARSGMGRAYEQYF.

This clone was detected only a few times. This sequence joins TRBV14 and TRBJ2-5, with TRBD2 matching 14 bases. CDR1 SGHDN and CDR2 FVKESK come from the germline V gene. CDR3 length equals 16 residues. V shed 0 bases and J 5 bases; nucleotides not matched to a gene: 2. The CDR3 loop is CASSQDWTSGGETQYF. As DNA, the CDR3 is TGTGCCAGCAGCCAAGATTGGACTAGCGGGGGGGAGACCCAGTACTTC. Drawing the rest from reference TRBV14 and TRBJ2-5, the complete variable domain is EAGVTQFPSHSVIEKGQTVTLRCDPISGHDNLYWYRRVMGKEIKFLLHFVKESKQDESGMPNNRFLAERTGGTYSTLKVQPAELEDSGVYFCASSQDWTSGGETQYFGPGTRLLVL.

This clone was observed once. This chain connects TRBV29-1 to TRBJ2-1; 7 nucleotides line up with TRBD1. Trimming removed 5 bases from V and 3 bases from J; junction bases left unmatched: 13. This CDR3 has 16 amino acids. Germline CDR1 and CDR2: SQVTM and ANQGSEA. CDR3: CSVQTGAPSYYNEQFF. For the CDR3, the DNA is TGCAGCGTTCAAACAGGGGCCCCTTCCTACTACAATGAGCAGTTCTTC.

CDR3 loop: CASTNFPGKGLISYEQYF. The DNA of the CDR3 is TGTGCCAGCACCAACTTCCCGGGAAAGGGCCTCATTTCCTACGAGCAGTACTTC. The chain carries TRBV11-2 and TRBJ2-7, with TRBD2 as a possible D gene (5 bases). Germline V gene data show CDR1 as SGHAT and CDR2 as FQNNGV. Trimming removed 7 bases at V and 1 base at J, with 26 bases between. The CDR3 covers 18 residues.

This clone was seen only once. The chain joins TRBV5-1 to TRBJ1-4, with D possibly being TRBD1 (6 bases). This CDR3 has 15 residues. V dropped 4 bases and J dropped 8 bases, with 18 bases sitting between them. In germline, CDR1 is SGHRS, CDR2 YFSETQ. The CDR3 protein is CASSALGQRGEKLFF. CDR3 nucleotides: TGCGCCAGCAGCGCTTTGGGACAAAGGGGCGAAAAACTGTTTTTT.